The 25 T cell receptor beta chains below all came from one sample that was sequenced in a study of T cell responses to AZD1222 COVID-19 vaccine. TCRdb's table, derived via immunoSEQ multiplex PCR, lists solely in-frame clones and lacks some. The data contain approximately 130,000 clones, around 88% of them singletons. Here the sequenced sample was peripheral blood, taken on day 0 of MenACWY control vaccination. These receptors were obtained from an adult in good health.

The V gene is TRBV3-1 (or the pseudogene TRBV3-2), the J gene TRBJ2-7, with D possibly matching TRBD2 (6 bases). Germline CDR1 reads LGHDT; CDR2 reads YNNKEL (reference sequence). Trimming removed 3 bases from V and 4 bases from J, with 10 bases in between. This CDR3 contains 13 residues. This CDR3 reads CASSHRLVYEQYF. The CDR3 coding sequence is TGTGCCAGCAGCCACCGACTAGTTTACGAGCAGTACTTC.

CDR3: CASSSAISGELFF. DNA of the CDR3: TGTGCCAGCAGCTCAGCAATTTCGGGGGAGCTGTTTTTT. This chain uses TRBV7-3 with TRBJ2-2, with D uncertain. Germline CDR1 and CDR2: SGHTA and FQGTGA. V gave up 4 bases and J gave up 8 bases, with 11 bases separating them. CDR3 length equals 13 residues. The variable domain in full, completed from reference TRBV7-3 and TRBJ2-2, reads GAGVSQTPSNKVTEKGKYVELRCDPISGHTALYWYRQSLGQGPEFLIYFQGTGAADDSGLPNDRFFAVRPEGSVSTLKIQRTERGDSAVYLCASSSAISGELFFGEGSRLTVL.

The V and J genes are TRBV7-9 and TRBJ1-2, with 10 bases that match TRBD1. The CDR3 covers 15 residues. V lost 4 bases, J lost 4 bases, and 6 bases stayed unmatched. CDR1 is SEHNR, CDR2 FQNEAQ, per germline (reference sequence). CDR3 nucleotides: TGTGCCAGCAGCTCTACCCGGGACAGGGGCTATGGCTACACCTTC. The encoded protein is CASSSTRDRGYGYTF.

The chain joins TRBV4-1 to TRBJ1-1; no clear D. V was trimmed by 4 bases and J by 1 base, leaving 4 bases between them. Looked up from germline, CDR1 is MGHRA and CDR2 is YSYEKL. The CDR3 covers 12 residues. The CDR3 bases are TGCGCCAGCAGCCTGGGGAACACTGAAGCTTTCTTT. Translation gives CASSLGNTEAFF.

The chain has TRBV19 and TRBJ1-1; D is undetermined. Germline-derived CDR1 and CDR2 are LNHDA and SQIVND (reference sequence). The CDR3 is made up of 14 amino acids. Trimming removed 1 base at V and 0 bases at J, with 6 bases between. CDR3 sequence (DNA): TGTGCCAGTAGTATAGTTGGGATGAACACTGAAGCTTTCTTT. Translated: CASSIVGMNTEAFF.

The gene calls are TRBV7-8 and TRBJ2-3; D ambiguous. With 3 bases removed from V and 0 bases from J, the gap between germline ends came to 10 bases. Germline V CDR1 and CDR2: SGHVS, FQNEAQ. The CDR3 runs 15 residues. This CDR3 reads CASSFLSPSTDTQYF. The CDR3 DNA follows: TGTGCCAGCAGCTTCCTAAGCCCTAGCACAGATACGCAGTATTTT.

The CDR3 reads CSASHGGAMGGYTF. In nucleotides, the CDR3 is TGCAGTGCTAGTCATGGAGGGGCAATGGGTGGCTACACCTTC. The chain uses TRBV20-1 and TRBJ1-2, with D possibly TRBD1 on 5 matching bases. This CDR3 spans 14 amino acids. Germline-derived CDR1 and CDR2 are DFQATT and SNEGSKA (reference sequence). V was clipped by 3 bases and J by 7 bases, with 18 bases between them.

This sequence joins TRBV5-1 and TRBJ1-1, with a possible D match to TRBD1 (5 bases). The CDR3 runs to 16 residues. CDR1 and CDR2 (germline): SGHRS, YFSETQ. Trimming left V 0 bases short and J 0 bases short, with 12 bases between. CDR3: CASSLARQNMNTEAFF. CDR3 coding DNA: TGCGCCAGCAGCTTGGCACGACAGAATATGAACACTGAAGCTTTCTTT. Full variable domain (remainder filled in from reference TRBV5-1 and TRBJ1-1): KAGVTQTPRYLIKTRGQQVTLSCSPISGHRSVSWYQQTPGQGLQFLFEYFSETQRNKGNFPGRFSGRQFSNSRSEMNVSTLELGDSALYLCASSLARQNMNTEAFFGQGTRLTVV.

The V gene is TRBV5-8, the J gene TRBJ1-2; the D is unclear. This CDR3 has 14 amino acids. Germline V lookup: CDR1 SGHTS, CDR2 YDEGEE. V dropped 4 bases and J dropped 0 bases, with 10 bases sitting between them. The CDR3 DNA reads as TGTGCCAGCAGCCCTGACGGTGCTAACTATGGCTACACCTTC. Amino acid sequence: CASSPDGANYGYTF.

This clone was detected once. V and J are TRBV3-1 (or the pseudogene TRBV3-2) and TRBJ1-1; no definite D call. V gave up 4 bases and J gave up 5 bases, with 8 bases separating them. CDR3 length equals 12 residues. CDR1 and CDR2 from the germline V gene are LGHDT and YNNKEL (reference sequence). CDR3 in DNA: TGTGCCAGCAGCCCCTCTGGAACTGAAGCTTTCTTT. Translating it yields CASSPSGTEAFF.

This chain links TRBV7-9 with TRBJ1-1, with no clear D. V lost 5 bases and J lost 4, with 14 bases in between. The CDR3 extends over 14 amino acids. Germline CDR1 and CDR2: SEHNR and FQNEAQ (reference sequence). The CDR3 spells CASSPPAASTEAFF. For the CDR3, the DNA is TGTGCCAGCAGCCCACCCGCCGCGTCCACTGAAGCTTTCTTT. The complete variable domain, with remaining parts taken from reference TRBV7-9 and TRBJ1-1, reads DTGVSQNPRHKITKRGQNVTFRCDPISEHNRLYWYRQTLGQGPEFLTYFQNEAQLEKSRLLSDRFSAERPKGSFSTLEIQRTEQGDSAMYLCASSPPAASTEAFFGQGTRLTVV.

This clone was recorded a few times. This chain uses TRBV10-1 with TRBJ2-7; tentatively, D is TRBD2 (5 bases). Germline V gene data show CDR1 as WNHNN and CDR2 as SYGVQD (reference sequence). There are 11 residues in the CDR3. V was trimmed by 7 bases and J by 9 bases, leaving 13 bases between them. CDR3 DNA sequence: TGCGCCAGCACCGTCCCCCGGGGGCAGTACTTC. Protein: CASTVPRGQYF.

The chain recombines TRBV10-3 with TRBJ1-1; D is ambiguous. Germline V gives CDR1 ENHRY, CDR2 SYGVKD. Trimming stripped 5 bases from V and 7 bases from J, with 14 bases between. The CDR3 extends over 13 amino acids. This chain's CDR3 is CAISRPDHGEAFF. In DNA form, the CDR3 reads TGTGCCATCAGTCGACCGGACCATGGTGAAGCTTTCTTT.

The chain is built from TRBV28 and TRBJ1-4; D call uncertain. V lost 3 bases and J 7 bases, leaving 3 bases between the germline ends. CDR1 is MDHEN and CDR2 is SYDVKM in the germline V gene. The CDR3 is 11 residues long. The CDR3 here is CASSLGEKLFF. Here the CDR3 DNA reads TGTGCCAGCAGTTTGGGTGAAAAACTGTTTTTT.

This chain connects TRBV19 to TRBJ1-1, with a weak D call TRBD1 (5 bases). V was trimmed by 3 bases and J by 0 bases, leaving 17 bases between them. CDR1 is LNHDA and CDR2 is SQIVND in the germline V gene (reference sequence). This CDR3 is built from 17 residues. CDR3 protein: CASSIYRAKGMNTEAFF. In nucleotides, the CDR3 is TGTGCCAGTAGTATCTATAGGGCCAAGGGGATGAACACTGAAGCTTTCTTT.

The chain combines TRBV15 with TRBJ1-3; 9 bases match TRBD1. Germline-derived CDR1 and CDR2 are LNHNV and YYDKDF (reference sequence). Germline trimming cut 0 bases from V and 7 bases from J; bases unmatched to any gene: 4. The CDR3 spans 15 residues. The DNA for the CDR3 is TGTGCCACCAGCAGAGAGGACAGGGGAGGGAACACCATATATTTT. Translating it yields CATSREDRGGNTIYF.

The chain links TRBV5-4 to TRBJ1-2; TRBD1 matches at 10 bases. The ends lost 3 bases at V and 6 bases at J; junction bases unmatched: 2. This CDR3 comprises 13 residues. Germline V gene lookup returns CDR1 SGHNT and CDR2 YYREEE (reference sequence). The CDR3 protein is CASSYGQGDGYTF. In DNA form, the CDR3 reads TGTGCCAGCAGCTACGGACAGGGGGATGGCTACACCTTC.

The rearrangement joins TRBV6-6 to TRBJ1-1, with D possibly TRBD1 on 5 matching bases. The CDR3 extends over 13 amino acids. CDR1 MNHNY and CDR2 SVGAGI come from the germline V gene (reference sequence). V lost 7 bases, J lost 1 base, and 10 bases lay in between. CDR3 nucleotide sequence: TGTGCCAGCACCATAGGACAGAACACTGAAGCTTTCTTT. Translation gives CASTIGQNTEAFF.

V usage is TRBV5-5 and J usage is TRBJ1-2; D is unclear. Looked up from germline, CDR1 is SGHKS and CDR2 is YYEKEE (reference sequence). V was trimmed by 1 base and J by 3 bases, leaving 4 bases between them. The CDR3 has 12 residues. CDR3 residues: CASSLRDYGYTF. Written as DNA, the CDR3 is TGTGCCAGCAGCTTGAGGGACTATGGCTACACCTTC.

The V call is TRBV20-1, the J call TRBJ2-5; the D is unclear. V lost 3 bases and J lost 6, with 5 bases in between. CDR3 length: 10 amino acids. CDR1 is DFQATT, CDR2 SNEGSKA, per germline (reference sequence). Here the CDR3 reads CSASLKTQYF. The CDR3 bases are TGCAGTGCTAGTCTTAAGACCCAGTACTTC.

This chain connects TRBV6-5 to TRBJ2-5; D remains ambiguous. Germline loops: CDR1 MNHEY, CDR2 SVGAGI. V was clipped by 6 bases and J by 1 base, with 9 bases between them. The CDR3 contains 13 residues. The CDR3 sequence is CASSLLVQETQYF. For the CDR3, the DNA is TGTGCCAGCAGCCTCCTTGTCCAAGAGACCCAGTACTTC.

This CDR3 is CAISNSGANVLTF. CDR3 bases: TGTGCCATCAGCAACTCTGGGGCCAACGTCCTGACTTTC. This rearrangement joins TRBV10-3 to TRBJ2-6; D is uncertain. Trimming removed 6 bases at V and 0 bases at J, with 3 bases between. The CDR3 runs 13 residues. Germline CDR1 and CDR2: ENHRY and SYGVKD.

This clone was recorded once. The chain has TRBV30 and TRBJ1-6; TRBD1 might be the D (5 bases). Trimming stripped 5 bases from V and 7 bases from J, with 18 bases between. Germline V CDR1 and CDR2: GTSNPN, SVGIG (reference sequence). The CDR3 extends over 15 amino acids. The CDR3 protein is CAWHLAGTSNSPLHF. The CDR3 DNA sequence: TGTGCCTGGCATTTAGCCGGGACCTCCAATTCACCCCTCCACTTT.

The rearrangement joins TRBV5-4 to TRBJ1-6; the D gene is possibly TRBD1 (5 bases). The CDR3 extends over 16 amino acids. The ends were cut back, 0 bases at V and 4 bases at J, with 11 bases in the middle. The germline gives CDR1 SGHNT, CDR2 YYREEE (reference sequence). This CDR3 reads CASSLEGSYYNSPLHF. As DNA, the CDR3 is TGTGCCAGCAGCTTGGAGGGGAGCTATTATAATTCACCCCTCCACTTT.

The chain uses TRBV10-3 and TRBJ2-7, with 7 bases aligning to TRBD1. The CDR3 loop spans 15 amino acids. V was pared by 4 bases and J by 5 bases, with 11 bases of the junction left unmatched. CDR1 and CDR2 (germline): ENHRY, SYGVKD. For the CDR3, the DNA is TGTGCCATCAGTGTAGTGGCAGGGGGTTTCAACGAGCAGTACTTC. It translates to CAISVVAGGFNEQYF.